This entry concerns a single T cell receptor (beta chain). Its recognized antigen is unknown. The input lacks base qualities; no much larger clone sits a single base away. The collaborating institutions used their own protocols to collect whole blood in K2EDTA tubes. For TCRbeta analysis, collaborator samples were shipped as frozen whole blood, as isolated PBMCs, or as DNA extracted from either sample type. The immunoSEQ Assay, a bias-controlled multiplex PCR, was used to amplify TCRbeta CDR3 regions from genomic DNA. On the study's bioinformatics: Nucleated cell counts per sample were estimated from amplification of reference gene primers within the assay. To quantify the absolute abundance of each unique TCRbeta CDR3 rearrangement, sequence reads were collapsed and filtered. For each sample, productive Simpson clonality was calculated as the square root of Simpson's diversity index across productive rearrangements. TCRdb re-hosts the immuneACCESS table, in-frame sequences only. Its copies lack some clones; in the studies checked, an unresolved V gene accounts for under half of them, and the cause for the rest is not known. The V and J calls and clone size come from that table; D and trimming were worked out from the DNA. The sample includes 310,000 or so clones, with more than 75% observed a single time. The ten most abundant clones make up 1% of the sample.

The data stem from a study of blood T cell repertoires in COVID-19 (dated by TCRdb to between 2020 and 2021). About the full investigation: The collaborator samples originated in the United States, Italy and Spain and spanned the acute and convalescent phases of COVID-19. Samples came from the ongoing ImmuneRACE study (first 160 participants) plus 1,254 subjects from 6 global collaborators. A freely available public database, intended as a resource for researchers studying the immune response to SARS-CoV-2, is where the repertoires were released. A de-identified subject ID, COVID-19 status, age in years and sex were almost always included in the sample metadata. Subjects who had been exposed to COVID-19, were actively infected with it, or had recovered from it provided the deeply sampled blood TCRbeta repertoires that made up the dataset. Where available, HLA class I and class II types were taken from metadata supplied by the sample provider and were not determined by assay-based typing. The material from the prospective study consisted of cDNA or gDNA derived from T cells, B-cell-depleted T cells, or PBMCs. Broad study findings and their caveats: The amount of clinical and demographic metadata varied by source and participant and was provided uncurated.

CDR1 and CDR2 (SGHVS, FQNEAQ) derive from the germline V gene. Measured from the cysteine to the phenylalanine, the CDR3 is 14 residues long. This entry keeps only the CDR3 DNA: 42 bases, framed from base 1. V loses 7 bases of germline sequence and J loses 2 bases, and the interval between the two ends is 15 bases. The chain couples TRBV7-8 to TRBJ2-7; a weak D assignment points to TRBD1 (6 bases agree). The source material was peripheral blood. This sequence was found in a man aged 45-60 years with active or convalescent COVID-19. The nucleotides read TGTGCCAGCACACTAGAGGGACAAACCTACGAGCAGTACTTC. Translation gives CASTLEGQTYEQYF.